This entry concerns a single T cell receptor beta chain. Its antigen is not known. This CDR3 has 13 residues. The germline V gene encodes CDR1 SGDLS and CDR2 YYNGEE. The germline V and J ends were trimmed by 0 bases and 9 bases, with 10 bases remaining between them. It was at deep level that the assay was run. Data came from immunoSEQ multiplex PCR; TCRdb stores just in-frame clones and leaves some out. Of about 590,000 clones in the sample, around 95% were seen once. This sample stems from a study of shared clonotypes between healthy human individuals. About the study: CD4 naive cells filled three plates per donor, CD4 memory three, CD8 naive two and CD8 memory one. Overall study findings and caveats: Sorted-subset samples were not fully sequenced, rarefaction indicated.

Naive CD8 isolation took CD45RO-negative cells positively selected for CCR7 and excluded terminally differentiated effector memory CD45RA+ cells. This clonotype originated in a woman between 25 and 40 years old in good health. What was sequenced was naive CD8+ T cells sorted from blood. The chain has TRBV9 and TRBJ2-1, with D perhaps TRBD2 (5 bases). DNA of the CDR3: TGTGCCAGCAGCGTAGTAAGAGGGCCTGAGCAGTTCTTC. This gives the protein CASSVVRGPEQFF.